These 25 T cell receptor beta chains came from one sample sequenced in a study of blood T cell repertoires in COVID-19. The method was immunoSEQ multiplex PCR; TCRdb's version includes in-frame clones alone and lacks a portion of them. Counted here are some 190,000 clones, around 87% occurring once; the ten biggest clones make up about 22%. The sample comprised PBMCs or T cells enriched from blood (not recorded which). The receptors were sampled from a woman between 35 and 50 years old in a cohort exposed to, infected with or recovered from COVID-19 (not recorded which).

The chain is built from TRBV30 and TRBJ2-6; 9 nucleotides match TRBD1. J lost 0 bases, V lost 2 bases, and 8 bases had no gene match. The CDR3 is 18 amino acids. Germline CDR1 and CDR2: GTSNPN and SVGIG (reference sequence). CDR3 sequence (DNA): TGTGCCTGGAGTCGATTCGGGACAGGGACCTCTGGGGCCAACGTCCTGACTTTC. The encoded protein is CAWSRFGTGTSGANVLTF. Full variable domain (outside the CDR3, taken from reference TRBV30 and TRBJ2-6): SQTIHQWPATLVQPVGSPLSLECTVEGTSNPNLYWYRQAAGRGLQLLFYSVGIGQISSEVPQNLSASRPQDRQFILSSKKLLLSDSGFYLCAWSRFGTGTSGANVLTFGAGSRLTVL.

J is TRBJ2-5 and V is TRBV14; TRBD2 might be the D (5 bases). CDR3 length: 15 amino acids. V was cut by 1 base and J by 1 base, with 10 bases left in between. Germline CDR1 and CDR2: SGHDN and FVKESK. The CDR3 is CASSQGWRPQETQYF. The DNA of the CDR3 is TGTGCCAGCAGCCAAGGATGGAGGCCCCAAGAGACCCAGTACTTC. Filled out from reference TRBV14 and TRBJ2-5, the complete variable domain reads EAGVTQFPSHSVIEKGQTVTLRCDPISGHDNLYWYRRVMGKEIKFLLHFVKESKQDESGMPNNRFLAERTGGTYSTLKVQPAELEDSGVYFCASSQGWRPQETQYFGPGTRLLVL.

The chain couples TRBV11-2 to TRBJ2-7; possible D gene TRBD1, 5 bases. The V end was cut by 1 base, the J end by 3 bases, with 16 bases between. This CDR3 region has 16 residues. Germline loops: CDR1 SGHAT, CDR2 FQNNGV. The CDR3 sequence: CASSLVLVGDFYEQYF. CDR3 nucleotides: TGTGCCAGCAGCTTAGTTTTGGTAGGGGATTTCTACGAGCAGTACTTC.

The DNA for the CDR3 is TGTGCCAGCGGTCAGGGGACCGAGGTTAATGAAAAACTGTTTTTT. Its translation is CASGQGTEVNEKLFF. This rearrangement joins TRBV27 to TRBJ1-4, with D perhaps matching TRBD1 (6 bases). This CDR3 is 15 amino acids long. Trimming cost V 8 bases and J 4 bases, with 17 bases left between them. Germline V lookup: CDR1 MNHEY, CDR2 SMNVEV (reference sequence).

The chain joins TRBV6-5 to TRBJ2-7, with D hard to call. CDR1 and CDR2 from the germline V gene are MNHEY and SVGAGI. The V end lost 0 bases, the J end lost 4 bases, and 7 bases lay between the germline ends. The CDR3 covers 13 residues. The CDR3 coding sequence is TGTGCCAGCAGTTACTCGAGGCAGTACGAGCAGTACTTC. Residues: CASSYSRQYEQYF.

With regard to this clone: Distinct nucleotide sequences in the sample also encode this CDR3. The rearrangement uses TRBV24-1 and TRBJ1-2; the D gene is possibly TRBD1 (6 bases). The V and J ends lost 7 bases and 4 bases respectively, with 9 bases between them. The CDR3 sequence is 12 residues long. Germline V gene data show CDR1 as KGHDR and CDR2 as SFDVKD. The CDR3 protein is CATSTTGYGYTF. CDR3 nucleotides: TGTGCCACCAGCACGACAGGCTATGGCTACACCTTC.

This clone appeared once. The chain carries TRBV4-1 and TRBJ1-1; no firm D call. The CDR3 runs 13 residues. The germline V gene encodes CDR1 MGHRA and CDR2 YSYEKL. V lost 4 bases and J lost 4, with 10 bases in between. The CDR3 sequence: CASSPRYRTEAFF. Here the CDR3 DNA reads TGCGCCAGCAGCCCGAGGTATCGCACTGAAGCTTTCTTT.

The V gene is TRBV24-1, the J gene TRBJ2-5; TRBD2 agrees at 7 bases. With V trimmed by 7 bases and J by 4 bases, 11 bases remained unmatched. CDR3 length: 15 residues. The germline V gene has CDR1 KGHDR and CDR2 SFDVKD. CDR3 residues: CATSAGVGEVETQYF. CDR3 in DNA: TGTGCCACCAGCGCGGGGGTAGGGGAGGTAGAGACCCAGTACTTC.

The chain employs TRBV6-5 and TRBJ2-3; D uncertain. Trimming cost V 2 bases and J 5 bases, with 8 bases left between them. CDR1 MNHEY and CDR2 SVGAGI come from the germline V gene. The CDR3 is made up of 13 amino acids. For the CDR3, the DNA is TGTGCCAGCAGTTACAACCCAGAAGATACGCAGTATTTT. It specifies CASSYNPEDTQYF.

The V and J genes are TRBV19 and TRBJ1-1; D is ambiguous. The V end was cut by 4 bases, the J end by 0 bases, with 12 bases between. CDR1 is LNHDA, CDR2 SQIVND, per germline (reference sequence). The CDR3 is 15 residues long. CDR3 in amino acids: CASSTPRWLNTEAFF. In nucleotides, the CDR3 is TGTGCCAGTAGTACTCCTAGGTGGTTGAACACTGAAGCTTTCTTT.

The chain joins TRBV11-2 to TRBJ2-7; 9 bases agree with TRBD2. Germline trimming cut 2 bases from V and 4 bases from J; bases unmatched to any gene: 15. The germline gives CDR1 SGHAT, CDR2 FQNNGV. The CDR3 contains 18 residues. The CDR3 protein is CASSLLPQGSGGIYEQYF. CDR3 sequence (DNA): TGTGCCAGCAGCTTACTGCCCCAGGGGAGCGGGGGGATTTACGAGCAGTACTTC. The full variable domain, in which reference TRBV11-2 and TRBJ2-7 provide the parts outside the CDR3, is EAGVAQSPRYKIIEKRQSVAFWCNPISGHATLYWYQQILGQGPKLLIQFQNNGVVDDSQLPKDRFSAERLKGVDSTLKIQPAKLEDSAVYLCASSLLPQGSGGIYEQYFGPGTRLTVT.

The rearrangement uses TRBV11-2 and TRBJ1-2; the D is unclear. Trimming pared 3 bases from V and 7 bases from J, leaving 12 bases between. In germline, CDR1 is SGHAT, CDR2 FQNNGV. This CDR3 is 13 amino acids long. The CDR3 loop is CASSFQVNAGYTF. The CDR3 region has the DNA TGTGCCAGCAGCTTCCAGGTCAACGCTGGCTACACCTTC.

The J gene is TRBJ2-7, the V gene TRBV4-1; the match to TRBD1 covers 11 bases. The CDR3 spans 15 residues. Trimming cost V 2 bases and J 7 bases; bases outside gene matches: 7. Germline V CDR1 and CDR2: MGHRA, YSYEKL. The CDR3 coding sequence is TGCGCCAGCAGCCAACGCGGGACAGGGGGGAAAGAGCAGTACTTC. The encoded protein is CASSQRGTGGKEQYF.

DNA of the CDR3: TGCAGCGTCGCCCAGGGAATGGACAATCAGCCCCAGCATTTT. It translates to CSVAQGMDNQPQHF. The chain carries TRBV29-1 and TRBJ1-5, with D possibly being TRBD1 (5 bases). CDR1 and CDR2 (germline): SQVTM, ANQGSEA. The CDR3 spans 14 residues. With 6 bases removed from V and 3 bases from J, the gap between germline ends came to 15 bases.

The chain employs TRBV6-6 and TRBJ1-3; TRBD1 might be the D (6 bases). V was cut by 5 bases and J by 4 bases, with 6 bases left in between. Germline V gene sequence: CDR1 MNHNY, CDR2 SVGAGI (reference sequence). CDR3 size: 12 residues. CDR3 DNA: TGTGCCAGCAGTGGGACAGGAAACACCATATATTTT. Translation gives CASSGTGNTIYF.

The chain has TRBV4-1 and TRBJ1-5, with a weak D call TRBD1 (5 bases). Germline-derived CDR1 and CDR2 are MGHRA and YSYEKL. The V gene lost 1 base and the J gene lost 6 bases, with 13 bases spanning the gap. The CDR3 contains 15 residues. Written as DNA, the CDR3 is TGCGCCAGCAGCCAAGTAGGAGGGGTCAGTCAGCCCCAGCATTTT. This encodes CASSQVGGVSQPQHF.

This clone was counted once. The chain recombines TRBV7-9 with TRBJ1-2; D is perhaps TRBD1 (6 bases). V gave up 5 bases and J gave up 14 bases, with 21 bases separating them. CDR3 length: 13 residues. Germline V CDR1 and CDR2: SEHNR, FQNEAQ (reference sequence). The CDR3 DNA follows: TGTGCCAGCAGCCCGACAGGCGTGCTATCGAATACCTTC. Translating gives CASSPTGVLSNTF.

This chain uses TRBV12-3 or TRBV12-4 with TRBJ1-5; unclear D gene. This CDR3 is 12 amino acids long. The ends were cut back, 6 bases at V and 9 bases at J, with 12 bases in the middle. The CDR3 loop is CASSPVLGPQHF. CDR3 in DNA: TGTGCCAGCAGCCCTGTCCTCGGGCCCCAGCATTTT.

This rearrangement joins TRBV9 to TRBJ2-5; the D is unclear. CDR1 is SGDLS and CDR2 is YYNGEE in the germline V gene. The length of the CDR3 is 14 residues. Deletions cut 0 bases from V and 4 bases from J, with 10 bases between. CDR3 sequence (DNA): TGTGCCAGCAGCGTAGGAACTCCCCGAGAGACCCAGTACTTC. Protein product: CASSVGTPRETQYF.

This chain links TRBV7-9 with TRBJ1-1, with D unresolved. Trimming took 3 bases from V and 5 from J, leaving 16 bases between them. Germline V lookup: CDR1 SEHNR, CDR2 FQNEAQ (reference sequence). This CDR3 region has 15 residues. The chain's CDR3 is CASSFSVGMGTEAFF. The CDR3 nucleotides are TGTGCCAGCAGCTTTTCAGTCGGGATGGGGACTGAAGCTTTCTTT.

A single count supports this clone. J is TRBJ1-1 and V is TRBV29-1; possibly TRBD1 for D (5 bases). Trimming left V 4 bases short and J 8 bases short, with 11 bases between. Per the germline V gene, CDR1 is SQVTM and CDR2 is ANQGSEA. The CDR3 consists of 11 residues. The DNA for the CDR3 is TGCAGCGTTGTAATAGGGGTGGAAGCTTTCTTT. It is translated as CSVVIGVEAFF.

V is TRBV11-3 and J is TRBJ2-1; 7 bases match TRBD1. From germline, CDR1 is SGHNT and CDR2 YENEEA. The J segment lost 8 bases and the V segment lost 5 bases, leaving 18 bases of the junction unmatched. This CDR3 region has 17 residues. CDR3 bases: TGTGCCAGCAGCCAACGACAGGGACAAGGAAAAGCTGATGAGCAGTTCTTC. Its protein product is CASSQRQGQGKADEQFF.

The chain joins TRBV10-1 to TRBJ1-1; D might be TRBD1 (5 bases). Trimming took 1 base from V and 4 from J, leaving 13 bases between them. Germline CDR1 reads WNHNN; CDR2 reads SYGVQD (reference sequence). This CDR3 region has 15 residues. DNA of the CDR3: TGCGCCAGCAGTGAGTTCAGGGCACGCGGCACTGAAGCTTTCTTT. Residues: CASSEFRARGTEAFF.

The CDR3 bases are TGTGCCAGCAGCTTATGGTTGGCTGTAGCGGGAGGCCCGAATGAGCAGTTCTTC. Amino acids: CASSLWLAVAGGPNEQFF. The chain is built from TRBV11-2 and TRBJ2-1; TRBD2 agrees at 10 bases. V shed 2 bases and J 7 bases; nucleotides not matched to a gene: 14. This CDR3 contains 18 residues. CDR1 is SGHAT and CDR2 is FQNNGV in the germline V gene.

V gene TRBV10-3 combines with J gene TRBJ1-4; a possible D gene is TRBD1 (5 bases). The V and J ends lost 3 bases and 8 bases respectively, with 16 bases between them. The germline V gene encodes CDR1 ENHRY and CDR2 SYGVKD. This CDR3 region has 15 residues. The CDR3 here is CAISDPGLGQEKLFF. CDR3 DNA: TGTGCCATCAGTGATCCGGGTCTAGGACAAGAAAAACTGTTTTTT.